Below, one T cell receptor beta chain is given with its context. No antigen is known for it. These data originate in a study of shared clonotypes between healthy human individuals. Regarding the study as a whole: Read depth was anticipated to influence clonotype sharing among donors. Shared clonotypes: about 5% naive CD4, around 3.5% naive CD8, 2.3% memory CD4, under 0.45% memory CD8. Naive subsets, compared against memory subsets, generally had larger estimated richness values.

Naive CD8 cells lacked CD45RO and underwent positive selection for CCR7, leaving out terminally differentiated effector memory CD45RA+ cells. Germline V gene lookup returns CDR1 SGDLS and CDR2 YYNGEE. V was clipped by 0 bases and J by 3 bases, with 6 bases between them. This CDR3 region has 13 residues. In the sorted-subset replicate PCRs, 200 ng DNA, tens of thousands of T cell genomes, was used. The assay was immunoSEQ multiplex PCR, and TCRdb's table has in-frame clones only and misses some. The sample has about 2 million clones, around 96% seen once. Sequenced input: naive CD8+ T cells sorted from blood. This TCR was sampled from a young man in good health. The genes are TRBV9 and TRBJ1-1; D gene ambiguous. The CDR3 DNA follows: TGTGCCAGCAGCGTAGAACTAGACACTGAAGCTTTCTTT. Amino acids: CASSVELDTEAFF.